The next 2 T cell receptor beta chains were all read from a single sample in a study of blood T cell repertoires in COVID-19. The protocol was immunoSEQ multiplex PCR, while the TCRdb copy is restricted to in-frame clones and leaves out a portion. The table includes about 160,000 clones, 60% to 85% detected once. Material for sequencing was peripheral blood. These receptors all come from a man aged 65-85 years with acute or convalescent COVID-19.

This chain links TRBV5-1 with TRBJ2-3; the match to TRBD2 covers 10 bases. The CDR3 length is 16 residues. The ends lost 0 bases at V and 2 bases at J; junction bases unmatched: 3. The V gene's germline CDR1 is SGHRS and CDR2 YFSETQ. CDR3 bases: TGCGCCAGCAGCTTGGTAGCGGGGGGTCTCACAGATACGCAGTATTTT. Protein sequence: CASSLVAGGLTDTQYF.

The J gene is TRBJ2-7, the V gene TRBV9; 8 nucleotides align to TRBD2. The CDR3 covers 12 residues. Germline V lookup: CDR1 SGDLS, CDR2 YYNGEE. J was trimmed by 6 bases and V by 3 bases; bases with no gene match: 2. The CDR3 is CASSDGTSEQYF. The DNA for the CDR3 is TGTGCCAGCAGCGACGGGACTAGCGAGCAGTACTTC.